Described below is a single T cell receptor beta chain sequence and its context. Its antigen is not known. From germline, CDR1 is SNHLY and CDR2 FYNNEI. This CDR3 is 15 amino acids long. The V gene end was trimmed by 5 bases and the J gene end by 4 bases; junction bases not matched to a gene: 5. Only in-frame clones appear in the TCRdb table, and some are missing; sequencing was by immunoSEQ multiplex PCR. The sample lists 50,000 to 55,000 clones, more than 70% seen once, with about 5.2% in the top ten. This sample was taken from a study of a mutant IDH1 vaccine in newly diagnosed glioma. Turning to the study itself: Treated patients had a mean age of about 37 years and a sex split that was approximately 62% male and roughly 40% female. Findings and limits, study-wide: Whatever changes occurred in top peripheral T cell clonotypes seemed unrelated to pseudoprogression.

Time point denoted: week 5, during vaccination. A 20-mer mutant IDH1 peptide at 300 ug was injected subcutaneously with topical imiquimod. Sequencing used PBMCs, obtained from a glioma patient whose treatment included an IDH1 peptide vaccine. This chain uses TRBV2 with TRBJ1-4; 9 positions agree with TRBD1. This sequence was found in a man in his fifties or sixties with glioma. The CDR3 protein is CASSKGQGYNEKLFF. CDR3 nucleotide sequence: TGTGCCAGCAGTAAGGGACAGGGATATAATGAAAAACTGTTTTTT.